This paragraph reports one TCR beta chain. This entry belongs to a study of blood T cell repertoires in COVID-19. Background on the study: Specimens from acute and convalescent COVID-19 originated in the United States, Italy and Spain. Sources were T cells, B-cell-depleted T cells, or PBMCs; the material itself was cDNA or gDNA.

Original data processing: Amplified reference gene primers provided the basis for estimating nucleated cell counts. Assay used: immunoSEQ multiplex PCR; TCRdb lists only in-frame clones, some missing. D and trimming were read from the DNA, whereas the V and J calls and clone size are those reported in that table. The top ten hold around 0.3% of the sample, which has hundreds of thousands of clones, over 80% seen once. Sequenced: peripheral blood. The source of this sequence is a woman aged 18-35 years with acute or convalescent COVID-19.

The CDR3 DNA reads as TGTGCCAGTAGACCTAGGACAGGGTCCTACGAGCAGTACTTC. It codes for CASRPRTGSYEQYF. The chain employs TRBV19 and TRBJ2-7, with 8 bases that match TRBD1. Germline-derived CDR1 and CDR2 are LNHDA and SQIVND (reference sequence). The CDR3 sequence is 14 residues long. The V gene end was trimmed by 6 bases and the J gene end by 1 base; junction bases not matched to a gene: 5.